The 21 T cell receptor beta chains below all came from one sample that was sequenced in a study of T cell responses to AZD1222 COVID-19 vaccine. Data came from immunoSEQ multiplex PCR; TCRdb stores just in-frame clones and leaves some out. The sample shows approximately 31,000 clones, 88% of them seen only once. The specimen comprised peripheral blood, sampled 28 days after the second AZD1222 dose. The receptors were gathered from an adult who received the AZD1222 COVID-19 vaccine.

This chain links TRBV3-1 (or the pseudogene TRBV3-2) with TRBJ2-2; no definite D call. V was clipped by 1 base and J by 7 bases, with 4 bases between them. CDR3 length equals 12 residues. CDR1 and CDR2 from the germline V gene are LGHDT and YNNKEL (reference sequence). The CDR3 nucleotides read TGTGCCAGCAGCCAAGGGGTCGGGGAGCTGTTTTTT. Protein product: CASSQGVGELFF.

In its sample, this clone was seen once. This chain connects TRBV18 to TRBJ2-7; TRBD2 matches at 7 bases. The germline CDR1 and CDR2 sequences are KGHSH and LQKENI. The CDR3 spans 15 residues. V was pared by 6 bases and J by 2 bases, with 10 bases of the junction left unmatched. This CDR3 reads CASSRERGTTYEQYF. The CDR3 region has the DNA TGTGCCAGCTCTCGAGAGCGGGGTACTACCTACGAGCAGTACTTC.

The chain couples TRBV5-1 to TRBJ1-2; D possibly corresponds to TRBD1 (5 bases). The CDR3 is made up of 13 amino acids. Per germline, CDR1 SGHRS and CDR2 YFSETQ. The V end was cut by 0 bases, the J end by 5 bases, with 8 bases between. The CDR3 reads CASSLDRGYGYTF. The CDR3 DNA sequence: TGCGCCAGCAGCTTGGATAGGGGTTATGGCTACACCTTC.

V is TRBV5-1 and J is TRBJ1-2; tentatively, D is TRBD1 (6 bases). Germline loops: CDR1 SGHRS, CDR2 YFSETQ. The CDR3 runs to 13 residues. V lost 2 bases and J 2 bases, leaving 7 bases between the germline ends. CDR3 bases: TGCGCCAGCAGCTTTGACAGGAACTATGGCTACACCTTC. Protein sequence: CASSFDRNYGYTF.

V and J are TRBV5-4 and TRBJ2-3; 8 bases agree with TRBD2. The CDR3 is made up of 16 amino acids. V was clipped by 0 bases and J by 2 bases; unmatched bases: 5. CDR1 and CDR2 from the germline V gene are SGHNT and YYREEE (reference sequence). The chain's CDR3 is CASSLVRTSPTDTQYF. The CDR3 DNA sequence: TGTGCCAGCAGCTTGGTCAGGACTAGCCCCACAGATACGCAGTATTTT. The variable domain in full, completed from reference TRBV5-4 and TRBJ2-3, reads ETGVTQSPTHLIKTRGQQVTLRCSSQSGHNTVSWYQQALGQGPQFIFQYYREEENGRGNFPPRFSGLQFPNYSSELNVNALELDDSALYLCASSLVRTSPTDTQYFGPGTRLTVL.

The chain recombines TRBV2 with TRBJ1-4; no definite D call. CDR3 length: 13 amino acids. V was shortened by 7 bases and J by 4 bases, with 10 bases between the two germline ends. CDR1 SNHLY and CDR2 FYNNEI come from the germline V gene. DNA for the CDR3: TGTGCCAGCAAAGGCATCCGTAATGAAAAACTGTTTTTT. Translating gives CASKGIRNEKLFF.

This sequence joins TRBV18 and TRBJ1-3, with D unclear. Germline CDR1 is KGHSH and CDR2 is LQKENI. This CDR3 is built from 13 residues. V was clipped by 6 bases and J by 1 base, with 7 bases between them. The CDR3 loop reads CASSTASGNTIYF. As DNA, the CDR3 is TGTGCCAGCTCGACGGCGTCTGGAAACACCATATATTTT.

The rearrangement links TRBV4-2 to TRBJ2-5, with 9 bases that match TRBD1. Germline V gives CDR1 LGHNA, CDR2 YNFKEQ. The CDR3 totals 18 residues. The J segment lost 5 bases and the V segment lost 2 bases, leaving 15 bases of the junction unmatched. CDR3 sequence reads: CASSQLTGTGFMGETQYF. For the CDR3, the DNA is TGTGCCAGCAGCCAACTCACCGGGACAGGGTTCATGGGGGAGACCCAGTACTTC.

V gene TRBV4-2 combines with J gene TRBJ1-1; D remains unclear. The CDR3 contains 13 residues. Trimming removed 0 bases at V and 1 base at J, with 3 bases between. CDR1 LGHNA and CDR2 YNFKEQ come from the germline V gene. CDR3 DNA sequence: TGTGCCAGCAGCCAAGACAGGAACACTGAAGCTTTCTTT. It specifies CASSQDRNTEAFF.

This clone has just one count. The V gene is TRBV27, the J gene TRBJ1-5; 8 nucleotides line up with TRBD1. The CDR3 is made up of 17 amino acids. Germline CDR1 reads MNHEY; CDR2 reads SMNVEV (reference sequence). V was clipped by 8 bases and J by 0 bases; unmatched bases: 12. The chain's CDR3 is CASGKLGTGYSNQPQHF. The CDR3 region has the DNA TGTGCCAGCGGGAAACTCGGGACAGGATATAGCAATCAGCCCCAGCATTTT.

The V and J genes are TRBV5-4 and TRBJ2-3, with D hard to call. Trimming stripped 0 bases from V and 1 base from J, with 3 bases between. The CDR3 runs 13 residues. CDR1 is SGHNT and CDR2 is YYREEE in the germline V gene (reference sequence). The CDR3 loop is CASSLAGTDTQYF. Written as DNA, the CDR3 is TGTGCCAGCAGCTTGGCCGGCACAGATACGCAGTATTTT.

V and J are TRBV28 and TRBJ1-4, with 7 positions matching TRBD1. The V segment lost 5 bases and the J segment 5 bases; nucleotides outside the gene matches: 11. Germline V gene lookup returns CDR1 MDHEN and CDR2 SYDVKM. The CDR3 length is 16 residues. Here the CDR3 reads CASSPAAGQQNEKLFF. CDR3 bases: TGTGCCAGCAGTCCTGCGGCGGGACAGCAGAATGAAAAACTGTTTTTT.

This chain uses TRBV5-6 with TRBJ1-6, with TRBD1 matching 9 bases. V dropped 4 bases and J dropped 9; count of bases not matched to a gene: 8. Germline V gives CDR1 SGHDT, CDR2 YYEEEE. There are 15 residues in the CDR3. CDR3 in amino acids: CASSSGDRAGSPLHF. The CDR3 nucleotides are TGTGCCAGCAGCAGCGGGGACAGGGCAGGTTCACCCCTCCACTTT.

This clone was recorded once. V usage is TRBV4-1 and J usage is TRBJ1-1; TRBD1 matches at 7 bases. There are 15 residues in the CDR3. Germline trimming cut 0 bases from V and 1 base from J; bases unmatched to any gene: 2. Germline V gene lookup returns CDR1 MGHRA and CDR2 YSYEKL. The CDR3 DNA follows: TGCGCCAGCAGCCAAGATAGGGACAGGAACACTGAAGCTTTCTTT. The encoded protein is CASSQDRDRNTEAFF.

The chain carries TRBV6-2 or TRBV6-3 and TRBJ2-5; 7 nucleotides match TRBD1. CDR3 size: 15 residues. After removal of 2 bases from V and 4 bases from J, the junction contained 7 bases not matched to a gene. CDR1 and CDR2 (germline): MNHEY, SVGEGT. The CDR3 region is CASSYPQGLRETQYF. The CDR3 nucleotides read TGTGCCAGCAGTTACCCACAGGGGCTCAGAGAGACCCAGTACTTC.

The chain carries TRBV5-4 and TRBJ2-2; D is ambiguous. The V and J ends lost 1 base and 4 bases respectively, with 5 bases between them. The CDR3 length is 13 residues. From germline, CDR1 is SGHNT and CDR2 YYREEE (reference sequence). This chain's CDR3 is CASSLTGTGELFF. As DNA, the CDR3 is TGTGCCAGCAGCTTGACGGGCACCGGGGAGCTGTTTTTT.

V is TRBV10-3 and J is TRBJ1-5; D is perhaps TRBD1 (5 bases). Germline CDR1 ENHRY, CDR2 SYGVKD. The CDR3 has 14 residues. V was pared by 11 bases and J by 2 bases, with 16 bases between. CDR3: CAAGGAGGNQPQHF. The CDR3 coding sequence is TGTGCCGCCGGGGGTGCAGGCGGCAATCAGCCCCAGCATTTT.

The chain combines TRBV5-8 with TRBJ2-1; D might be TRBD1 or TRBD2, each matching 7 bases. The CDR3 runs 13 residues. CDR1 and CDR2 from the germline V gene are SGHTS and YDEGEE. The ends were cut back, 6 bases at V and 9 bases at J, with 16 bases in the middle. The CDR3, as DNA: TGTGCCAGCACTCCCAGGGGGGGGTTTGAGCAGTTCTTC. It is translated as CASTPRGGFEQFF.

The chain has TRBV14 and TRBJ1-6, with D unclear. Germline V gives CDR1 SGHDN, CDR2 FVKESK. This CDR3 spans 13 amino acids. V lost 0 bases and J lost 9, with 6 bases in between. In nucleotides, the CDR3 is TGTGCCAGCAGCCAAGAGGGGATTTCACCCCTCCACTTT. Translated: CASSQEGISPLHF. The full variable domain, rest sourced from reference TRBV14 and TRBJ1-6, is EAGVTQFPSHSVIEKGQTVTLRCDPISGHDNLYWYRRVMGKEIKFLLHFVKESKQDESGMPNNRFLAERTGGTYSTLKVQPAELEDSGVYFCASSQEGISPLHFGNGTRLTVT.

This clone was found once. The rearrangement links TRBV12-3 or TRBV12-4 to TRBJ1-3, with a weak D call TRBD1 (5 bases). V lost 11 bases and J 7 bases, leaving 12 bases between the germline ends. The CDR3 runs 11 residues. The CDR3 loop is CAWGGGNTIYF. CDR3 bases: TGTGCCTGGGGCGGGGGGAACACCATATATTTT.

This chain connects TRBV12-5 to TRBJ1-4; 10 nucleotides align to TRBD1. The CDR3 contains 16 residues. The germline V gene has CDR1 LGHNT and CDR2 FRNRAP. The trim removed 1 base at V and 10 bases at J, leaving 9 bases unmatched. CDR3 bases: TGTGCTAGTGGTTTGGACAGGGACAGGGGTACTGGAAAACTGTTTTTT. Protein product: CASGLDRDRGTGKLFF. The full variable domain, in which reference TRBV12-5 and TRBJ1-4 provide the parts outside the CDR3, is DARVTQTPRHKVTEMGQEVTMRCQPILGHNTVFWYRQTMMQGLELLAYFRNRAPLDDSGMPKDRFSAEMPDATLATLKIQPSEPRDSAVYFCASGLDRDRGTGKLFFGSGTQLSVL.